The present T cell receptor (beta chain) was sequenced within a study of blood T cell repertoires in COVID-19. The CDR3 runs 13 residues. The ends were cut back, 6 bases at V and 9 bases at J, with 15 bases in the middle. The data were produced by immunoSEQ multiplex PCR, yet TCRdb's version contains in-frame clones alone and is incomplete. The sample has a few hundred thousand clones; more than 85% are singletons. Sequenced material: PBMCs or T cells enriched from blood (not recorded which). The chain carries TRBV12-3 or TRBV12-4 and TRBJ1-5; perhaps TRBD1 as D (6 bases). The receptor was derived from a woman aged 30 to 39 who had recovered from COVID-19. CDR3 region: CASRGDNGGPQHF. CDR3 in DNA: TGTGCCAGCAGGGGGGACAATGGTGGGCCCCAGCATTTT.